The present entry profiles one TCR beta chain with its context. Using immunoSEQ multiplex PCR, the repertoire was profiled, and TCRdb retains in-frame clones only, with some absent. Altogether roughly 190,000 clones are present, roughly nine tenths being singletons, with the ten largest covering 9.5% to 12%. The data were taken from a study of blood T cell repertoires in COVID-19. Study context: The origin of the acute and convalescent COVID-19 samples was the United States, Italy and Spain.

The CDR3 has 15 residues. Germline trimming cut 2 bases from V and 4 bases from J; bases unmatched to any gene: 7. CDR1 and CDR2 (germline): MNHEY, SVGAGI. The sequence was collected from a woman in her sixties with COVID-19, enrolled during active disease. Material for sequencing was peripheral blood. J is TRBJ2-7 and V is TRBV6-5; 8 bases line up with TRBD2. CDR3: CASSYGASGRYEQYF. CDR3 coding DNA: TGTGCCAGCAGTTACGGAGCGAGCGGGAGATACGAGCAGTACTTC.